This entry is about one TCR beta chain. Its specificity is not known. V lost 6 bases and J 3 bases, leaving 9 bases between the germline ends. The CDR3 covers 13 residues. This sample is drawn from a study of T cells after yellow fever vaccination. Study-wide points: Re-detected after boosting: most primary clones, around 97% of CD4 and about 90% of CD8. A small proportion of clonotypes was detected in both the CD4 and CD8 compartments.

TCRdb analysed the 5' RACE reads with MiXCR anew, one entry per CDR3 protein. The repertoire consists of 300,000 or so distinct CDR3 sequences, with 8.7% occurring once and the leading ten covering approximately 3.3%. This receptor was identified in a man in his late teens or twenties who received the YFV17D yellow fever vaccine. The genes are TRBV12-3 or TRBV12-4 and TRBJ1-3; D perhaps matches TRBD1 (6 bases). The specimen comprised CD4+ T cells sorted from PBMCs, sampled 5 days after the yellow fever booster vaccination. The CDR3, as DNA: TGTGCCAGCAGCACAGGGATTGGAAACACCATATATTTT. Amino acids: CASSTGIGNTIYF.